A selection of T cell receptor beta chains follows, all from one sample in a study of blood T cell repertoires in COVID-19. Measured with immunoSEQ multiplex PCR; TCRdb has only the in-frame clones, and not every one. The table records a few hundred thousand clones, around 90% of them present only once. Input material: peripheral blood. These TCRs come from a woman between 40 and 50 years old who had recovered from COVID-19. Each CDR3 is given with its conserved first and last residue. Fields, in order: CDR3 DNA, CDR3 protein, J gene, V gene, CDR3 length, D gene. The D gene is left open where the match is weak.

DNA: TGTGCCAGCAGCTTGGTCCTAGCGGGGTACAATGAGCAGTTCTTC; CDR3: CASSLVLAGYNEQFF; J: TRBJ2-1; V: TRBV5-6; length: 15; D: TRBD2
DNA: TGTGCCAGCAGGGACAGGAGTGAAGCTTTCTTT; CDR3: CASRDRSEAFF; J: TRBJ1-1; V: TRBV2; length: 11; D: TRBD1
DNA: TGTGCCAGCAGTTTATCGAGCGCTGACGCTGAAGCTTTCTTT; CDR3: CASSLSSADAEAFF; J: TRBJ1-1; V: TRBV28; length: 14; D: -
DNA: TGTGCCAGCAGCTTTACAGGGGTTGGCACCGGGGAGCTGTTTTTT; CDR3: CASSFTGVGTGELFF; J: TRBJ2-2; V: TRBV11-2; length: 15; D: TRBD1
DNA: TGCGCCAGCAGCCAAGATGCCGGTTCCTACGAGCAGTACTTC; CDR3: CASSQDAGSYEQYF; J: TRBJ2-7; V: TRBV4-1; length: 14; D: -
DNA: TGTGCCATCAGCGGGGAGTATGAGCAGTTCTTC; CDR3: CAISGEYEQFF; J: TRBJ2-1; V: TRBV10-3; length: 11; D: -
DNA: TGTGCCACCACGGGACTAGCGGGAGTCAGTACGCAGTATTTT; CDR3: CATTGLAGVSTQYF; J: TRBJ2-3; V: TRBV19; length: 14; D: TRBD2
DNA: TGCGCCAGCAGTGTGGCCGGGGTCACAGATACGCAGTATTTT; CDR3: CASSVAGVTDTQYF; J: TRBJ2-3; V: TRBV5-1; length: 14; D: -
DNA: TGTGCCAGCGGCCGACAGAGTGAGATAGATACGCAGTATTTT; CDR3: CASGRQSEIDTQYF; J: TRBJ2-3; V: TRBV3-1/TRBV3-2; length: 14; D: -
DNA: TGTGCCAGCAGCCAAGATTTTCCTAGCTTGTGTTTGGAGACCCAGTACTTC; CDR3: CASSQDFPSLCLETQYF; J: TRBJ2-5; V: TRBV3-1/TRBV3-2; length: 17; D: -